This paragraph reports one T cell receptor beta chain. Its antigen is still unknown. Germline CDR1 and CDR2: SGHTA and FQGNSA. CDR3 length equals 15 residues. The data stem from a study of monozygotic twins with inflammatory bowel disease. Overall study results and limits: Lower sharing of clonotypes with other individuals was seen in IBD patients than in healthy twins. This was most marked in patients showing signs of disease activity.

The quantity of total RNA per TCR library was about 3,700 ng. TCRdb processed the 5' RACE reads again and assigns one entry to each CDR3 protein, with no DNA. This sample lists over 150,000 distinct CDR3 sequences; its ten largest clones have approximately 2.4%. This chain uses TRBV7-2 with TRBJ2-5; the D gene TCRdb calls, TRBD1, cannot be checked with no DNA. Sequenced material: blood. This TCR was sampled from a human donor with ulcerative colitis or Crohn's disease, or a healthy co-twin of an affected twin (not recorded which). CDR3 sequence reads: CASSLVLDSQETQYF.